This T cell receptor beta chain is from a study of Graves' ophthalmopathy and Graves' hyperthyroidism. About the research overall: Peripheral blood was gathered at first diagnosis, ahead of any treatment whatsoever.

This clonotype was seen repeatedly, ten times or more. The TCR beta CDR3 regions underwent amplification from RNA transcripts. Second-round multiplex PCR came after a first-round RT-PCR that employed HTBI primers. TCRdb independently ran MiXCR on the multiplex PCR reads; one entry per CDR3 protein. This sample yields about half a million distinct CDR3 sequences, of which approximately 15% are seen a single time; 9.8% belongs to the top ten. The V gene's germline CDR1 is SGHAT and CDR2 FQDESV (reference sequence). The CDR3 is made up of 16 amino acids. V was cut by 5 bases and J by 2 bases, with 18 bases left in between. Pregnancy or lactation, uncontrolled infections and other autoimmune diseases were grounds for excluding patients. Establishment of the diagnosis relied upon clinical symptoms, serum thyroxine, TRAb, thyroid ultrasound and orbital computed tomography.

The chain is built from TRBV11-1 and TRBJ1-1; D unresolved. Sequencing used blood. The TCR was taken from a woman aged 30 to 39 with Graves' ophthalmopathy. The DNA of the CDR3 is TGTGCCAGCAGCCGAGCTTTTTCGGCAGACAACACTGAAGCTTTCTTT. Its protein product is CASSRAFSADNTEAFF. Based on the CDR3 plus reference TRBV11-1 and TRBJ1-1, the full variable domain is EAEVAQSPRYKITEKSQAVAFWCDPISGHATLYWYRQILGQGPELLVQFQDESVVDDSQLPKDRFSAERLKGVDSTLKIQPAELGDSAMYLCASSRAFSADNTEAFFGQGTRLTVV.